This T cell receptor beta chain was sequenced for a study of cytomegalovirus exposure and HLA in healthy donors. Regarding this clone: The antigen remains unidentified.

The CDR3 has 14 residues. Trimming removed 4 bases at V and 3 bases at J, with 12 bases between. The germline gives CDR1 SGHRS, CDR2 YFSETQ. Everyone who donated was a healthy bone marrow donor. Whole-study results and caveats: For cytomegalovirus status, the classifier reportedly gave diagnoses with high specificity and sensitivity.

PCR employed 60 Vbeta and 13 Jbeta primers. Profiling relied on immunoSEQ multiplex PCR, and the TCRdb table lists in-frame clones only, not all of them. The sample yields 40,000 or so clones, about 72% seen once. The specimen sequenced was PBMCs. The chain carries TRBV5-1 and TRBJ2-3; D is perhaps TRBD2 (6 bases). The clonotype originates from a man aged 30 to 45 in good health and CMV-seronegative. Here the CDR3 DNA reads TGCGCCAGCAGCCAACAAGCGGGTACAGATACGCAGTATTTT. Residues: CASSQQAGTDTQYF. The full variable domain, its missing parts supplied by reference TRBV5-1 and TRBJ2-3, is KAGVTQTPRYLIKTRGQQVTLSCSPISGHRSVSWYQQTPGQGLQFLFEYFSETQRNKGNFPGRFSGRQFSNSRSEMNVSTLELGDSALYLCASSQQAGTDTQYFGPGTRLTVL.